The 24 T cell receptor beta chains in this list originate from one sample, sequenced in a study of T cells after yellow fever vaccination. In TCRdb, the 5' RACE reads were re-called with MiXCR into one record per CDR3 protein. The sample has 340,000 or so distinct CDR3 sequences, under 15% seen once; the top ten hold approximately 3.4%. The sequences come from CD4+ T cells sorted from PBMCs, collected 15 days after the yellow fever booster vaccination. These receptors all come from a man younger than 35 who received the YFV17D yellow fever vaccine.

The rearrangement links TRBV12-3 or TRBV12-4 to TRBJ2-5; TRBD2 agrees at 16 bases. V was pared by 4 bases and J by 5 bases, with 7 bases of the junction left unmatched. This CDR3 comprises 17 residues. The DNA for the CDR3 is TGTGCCAGCAGTTCCGGGACTAGCGGGGGGGCCAGTGAGACCCAGTACTTC. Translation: CASSSGTSGGASETQYF.

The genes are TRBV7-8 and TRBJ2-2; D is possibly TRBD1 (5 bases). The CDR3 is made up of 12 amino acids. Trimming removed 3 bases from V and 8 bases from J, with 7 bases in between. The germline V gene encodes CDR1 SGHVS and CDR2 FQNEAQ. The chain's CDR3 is CASSFRAGELFF. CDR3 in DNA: TGTGCCAGCAGCTTCAGGGCGGGGGAGCTGTTTTTT.

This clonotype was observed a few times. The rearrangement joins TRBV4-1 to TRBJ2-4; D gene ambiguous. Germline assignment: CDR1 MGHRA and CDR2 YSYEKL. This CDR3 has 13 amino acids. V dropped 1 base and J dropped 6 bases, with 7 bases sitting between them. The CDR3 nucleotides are TGCGCCAGCAGCCAAGGCGTAGCAAACATTCAGTACTTC. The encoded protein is CASSQGVANIQYF.

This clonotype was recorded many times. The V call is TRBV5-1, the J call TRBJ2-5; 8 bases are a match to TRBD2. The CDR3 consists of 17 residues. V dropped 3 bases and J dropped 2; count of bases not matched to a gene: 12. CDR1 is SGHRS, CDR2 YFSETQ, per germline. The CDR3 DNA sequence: TGCGCCAGCAGCTCAACCTACCGGGTAGCGGGGCAAGAGACCCAGTACTTC. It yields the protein CASSSTYRVAGQETQYF.

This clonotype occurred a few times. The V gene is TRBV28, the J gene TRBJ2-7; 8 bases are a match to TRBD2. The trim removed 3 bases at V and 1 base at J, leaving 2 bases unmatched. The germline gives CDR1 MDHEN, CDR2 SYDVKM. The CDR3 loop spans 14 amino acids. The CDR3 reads CASSFGRESYEQYV. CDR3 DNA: TGTGCCAGCAGTTTCGGGAGGGAGTCCTACGAGCAGTACGTC.

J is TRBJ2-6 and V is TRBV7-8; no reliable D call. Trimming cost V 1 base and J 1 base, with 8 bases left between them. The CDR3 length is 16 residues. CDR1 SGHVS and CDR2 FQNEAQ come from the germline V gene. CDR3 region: CASSLVRQSGANVLTF. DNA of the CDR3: TGTGCCAGCAGCTTAGTGCGCCAATCTGGGGCCAACGTCCTGACTTTC.

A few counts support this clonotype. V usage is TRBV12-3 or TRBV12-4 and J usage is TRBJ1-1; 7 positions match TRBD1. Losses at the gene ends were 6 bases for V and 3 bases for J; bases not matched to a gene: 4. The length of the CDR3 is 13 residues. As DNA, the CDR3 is TGTGCCAGCAGCCCCAGGGGGTACACTGAAGCTTTCTTT. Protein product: CASSPRGYTEAFF.

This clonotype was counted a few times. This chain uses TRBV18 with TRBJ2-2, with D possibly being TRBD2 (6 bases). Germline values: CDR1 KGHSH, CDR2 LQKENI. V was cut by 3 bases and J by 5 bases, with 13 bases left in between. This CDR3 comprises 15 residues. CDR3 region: CASSPLRGSTGELFF. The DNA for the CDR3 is TGTGCCAGCTCACCGCTTCGGGGGTCGACCGGGGAGCTGTTTTTT.

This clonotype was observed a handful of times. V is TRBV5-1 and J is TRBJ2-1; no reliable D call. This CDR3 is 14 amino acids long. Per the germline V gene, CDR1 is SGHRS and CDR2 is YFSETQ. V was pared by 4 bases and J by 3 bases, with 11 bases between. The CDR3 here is CASSPGSGYNEQFF. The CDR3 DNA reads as TGCGCCAGCAGCCCGGGCAGTGGCTACAATGAGCAGTTCTTC.

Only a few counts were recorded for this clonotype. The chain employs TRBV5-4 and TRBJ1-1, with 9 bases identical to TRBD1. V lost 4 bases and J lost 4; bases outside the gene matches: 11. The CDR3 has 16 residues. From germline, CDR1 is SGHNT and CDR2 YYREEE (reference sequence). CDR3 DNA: TGTGCCAGCAGCCCCGGACAGGGGACGTACGGCACTGAAGCTTTCTTT. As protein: CASSPGQGTYGTEAFF.

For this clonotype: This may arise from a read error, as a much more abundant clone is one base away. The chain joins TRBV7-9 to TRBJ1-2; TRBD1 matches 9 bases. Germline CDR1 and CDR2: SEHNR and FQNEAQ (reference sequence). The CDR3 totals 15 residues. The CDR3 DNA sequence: TGTGCCAGCAGCTTACGCCGGGACAGGGAGGCTGGCTGCACCTTC. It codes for CASSLRRDREAGCTF.

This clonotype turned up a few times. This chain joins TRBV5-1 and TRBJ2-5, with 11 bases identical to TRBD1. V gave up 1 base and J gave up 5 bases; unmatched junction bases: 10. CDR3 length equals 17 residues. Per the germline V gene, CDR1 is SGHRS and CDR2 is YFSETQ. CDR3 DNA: TGCGCCAGCAGCTTGCGGGGACAGGGGGTCCTCGTGGAGACCCAGTACTTC. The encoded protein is CASSLRGQGVLVETQYF.

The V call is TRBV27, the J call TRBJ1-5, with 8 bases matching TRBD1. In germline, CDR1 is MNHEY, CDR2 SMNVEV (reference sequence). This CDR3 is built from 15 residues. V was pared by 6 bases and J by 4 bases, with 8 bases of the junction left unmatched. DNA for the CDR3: TGTGCCAGCAGGGGCCGACAGGGGAGAAATCAGCCCCAGCATTTT. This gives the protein CASRGRQGRNQPQHF.

DNA of the CDR3: TGCAGTGCACGAGAGTCCTTAGCCAAAAACATTCAGTACTTC. It is translated as CSARESLAKNIQYF. The J gene is TRBJ2-4, the V gene TRBV20-1; unclear D gene. Trimming shortened V by 6 bases and J by 0 bases, and 12 bases separated the two germline ends. The CDR3 is 14 residues long. Germline CDR1 DFQATT, CDR2 SNEGSKA (reference sequence).

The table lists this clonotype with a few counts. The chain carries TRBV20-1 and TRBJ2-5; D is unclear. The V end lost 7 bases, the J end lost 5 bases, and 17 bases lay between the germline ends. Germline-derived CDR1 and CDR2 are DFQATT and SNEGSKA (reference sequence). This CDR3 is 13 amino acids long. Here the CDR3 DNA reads TGCAGTGGTAGCCGACCCCCTCGGGAGACCCAGTACTTC. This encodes CSGSRPPRETQYF.

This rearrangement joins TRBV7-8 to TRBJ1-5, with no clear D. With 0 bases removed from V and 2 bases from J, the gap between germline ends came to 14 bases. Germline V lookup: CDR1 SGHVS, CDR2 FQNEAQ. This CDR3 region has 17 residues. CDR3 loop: CASSLAGAAKRNQPQHF. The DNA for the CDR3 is TGTGCCAGCAGCTTAGCCGGAGCAGCCAAACGCAATCAGCCCCAGCATTTT. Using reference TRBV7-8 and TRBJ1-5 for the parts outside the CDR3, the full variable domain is GAGVSQSPRYKVAKRGQDVALRCDPISGHVSLFWYQQALGQGPEFLTYFQNEAQLDKSGLPSDRFFAERPEGSVSTLKIQRTQQEDSAVYLCASSLAGAAKRNQPQHFGDGTRLSIL.

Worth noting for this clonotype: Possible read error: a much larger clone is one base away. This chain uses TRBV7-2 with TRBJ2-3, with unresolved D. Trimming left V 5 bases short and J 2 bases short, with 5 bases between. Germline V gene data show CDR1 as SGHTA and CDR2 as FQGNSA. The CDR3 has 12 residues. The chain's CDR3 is CASSAFTDTQYF. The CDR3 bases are TGTGCCAGCAGCGCCTTCACAGATACGCAGTATTTT.

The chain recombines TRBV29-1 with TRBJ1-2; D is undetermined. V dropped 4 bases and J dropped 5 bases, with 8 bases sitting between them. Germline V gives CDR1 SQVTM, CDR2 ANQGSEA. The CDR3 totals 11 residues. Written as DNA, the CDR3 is TGCAGCGTTGCAGATCCGTATGGCTACACCTTC. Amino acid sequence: CSVADPYGYTF.

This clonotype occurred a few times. This CDR3 reads CASSPPTRATQYF. The DNA for the CDR3 is TGTGCCAGCTCACCACCGACTCGCGCAACGCAGTATTTT. V gene TRBV18 combines with J gene TRBJ2-3; D gene unclear. The germline V gene has CDR1 KGHSH and CDR2 LQKENI. This CDR3 is 13 amino acids long. Trimming stripped 0 bases from V and 9 bases from J, with 10 bases between.

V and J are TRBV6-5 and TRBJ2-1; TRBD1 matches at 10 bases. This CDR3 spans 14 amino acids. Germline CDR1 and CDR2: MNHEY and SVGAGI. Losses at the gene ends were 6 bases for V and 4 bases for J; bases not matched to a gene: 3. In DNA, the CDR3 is TGTGCCAGCAGGCGGGACAGGGGTTACAATGAGCAGTTCTTC. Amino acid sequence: CASRRDRGYNEQFF.

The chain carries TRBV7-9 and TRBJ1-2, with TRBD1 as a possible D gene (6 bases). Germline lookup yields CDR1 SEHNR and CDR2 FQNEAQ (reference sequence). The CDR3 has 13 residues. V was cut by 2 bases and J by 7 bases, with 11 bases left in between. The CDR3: CASSLLSGVGYTF. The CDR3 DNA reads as TGTGCCAGCAGCTTACTGTCAGGGGTTGGCTACACCTTC.

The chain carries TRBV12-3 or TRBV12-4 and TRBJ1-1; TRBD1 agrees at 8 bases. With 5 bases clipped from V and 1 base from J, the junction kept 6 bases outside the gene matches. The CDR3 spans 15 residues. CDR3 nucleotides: TGTGCCAGCAGTGGTCAGGGGGCGGCGAACACTGAAGCTTTCTTT. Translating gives CASSGQGAANTEAFF.

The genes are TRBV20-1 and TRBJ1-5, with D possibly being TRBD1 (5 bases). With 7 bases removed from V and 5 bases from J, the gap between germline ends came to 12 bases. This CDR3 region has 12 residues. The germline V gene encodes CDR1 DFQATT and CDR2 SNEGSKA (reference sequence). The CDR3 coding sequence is TGCAGTGGGGCGACAGCTGATCAGCCCCAGCATTTT. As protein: CSGATADQPQHF.

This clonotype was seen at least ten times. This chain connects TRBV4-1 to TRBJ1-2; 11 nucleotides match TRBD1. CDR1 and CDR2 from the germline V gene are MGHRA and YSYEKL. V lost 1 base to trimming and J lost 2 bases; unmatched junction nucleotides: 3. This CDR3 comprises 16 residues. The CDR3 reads CASSQGTGGLNYGYTF. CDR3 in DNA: TGCGCCAGCAGCCAAGGGACAGGGGGCTTGAACTATGGCTACACCTTC.